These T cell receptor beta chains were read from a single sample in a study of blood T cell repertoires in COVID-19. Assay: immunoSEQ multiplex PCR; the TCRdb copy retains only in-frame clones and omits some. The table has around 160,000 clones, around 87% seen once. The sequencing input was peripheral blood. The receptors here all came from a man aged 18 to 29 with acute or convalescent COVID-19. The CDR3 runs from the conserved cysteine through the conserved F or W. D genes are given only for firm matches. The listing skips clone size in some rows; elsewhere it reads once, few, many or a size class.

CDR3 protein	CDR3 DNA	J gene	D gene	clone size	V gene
CASSVRTRETQYF	TGTGCCAGCAGCGTACGGACACGAGAGACCCAGTACTTC	TRBJ2-5	-	-	TRBV5-8
CASSYQKTGPNGYTF	TGTGCCAGCAGTTACCAAAAGACAGGGCCTAATGGCTACACCTTC	TRBJ1-2	TRBD1	-	TRBV6-5
CSASVMNTEAFF	TGCAGTGCTAGTGTCATGAACACTGAAGCTTTCTTT	TRBJ1-1	-	once	TRBV20-1
CASSLGSQAKYNEQFF	TGTGCCAGCAGCTTGGGATCACAGGCTAAGTACAATGAGCAGTTCTTC	TRBJ2-1	-	-	TRBV5-4
CASSTESNQPQHF	TGTGCCAGCAGTACAGAATCGAATCAGCCCCAGCATTTT	TRBJ1-5	-	-	TRBV6-4
CASSASLGPEAFF	TGTGCCAGCAGCGCCTCACTTGGGCCTGAAGCTTTCTTT	TRBJ1-1	-	-	TRBV9
CASSLAGSTNEKLFF	TGCGCCAGCAGCTTGGCGGGATCAACTAATGAAAAACTGTTTTTT	TRBJ1-4	-	once	TRBV5-1
CSVEKGTGVYGYTF	TGCAGCGTTGAAAAAGGGACAGGGGTCTATGGCTACACCTTC	TRBJ1-2	TRBD1	-	TRBV29-1
CASSSTGVNTEAFF	TGTGCCAGCAGTAGCACAGGGGTGAACACTGAAGCTTTCTTT	TRBJ1-1	TRBD1	-	TRBV6-5
CASSRLDSGANVLTF	TGTGCCAGCAGCCGACTAGACTCTGGGGCCAACGTCCTGACTTTC	TRBJ2-6	-	-	TRBV6-5
CSVHRQGASGNTIYF	TGCAGCGTGCACAGACAGGGGGCGTCAGGAAACACCATATATTTT	TRBJ1-3	TRBD1	-	TRBV29-1
CASSGTSGDNEQFF	TGTGCCAGCAGTGGGACTAGCGGGGACAATGAGCAGTTCTTC	TRBJ2-1	TRBD2	-	TRBV25-1
CASRYSERTEAFF	TGTGCCAGCAGGTACTCGGAGAGAACTGAAGCTTTCTTT	TRBJ1-1	-	few	TRBV7-8
CAWARSYAEAFF	TGTGCCTGGGCGAGAAGTTACGCTGAAGCTTTCTTT	TRBJ1-1	-	-	TRBV30
CATSDSGTSSHEQYF	TGTGCCACCAGTGATTCCGGGACTAGCTCCCACGAGCAGTACTTC	TRBJ2-7	TRBD2	-	TRBV24-1
CASSLGHPTYEQYF	TGTGCCAGCAGCCTGGGACACCCAACCTACGAGCAGTACTTC	TRBJ2-7	-	-	TRBV3-1/TRBV3-2
CSVNTGTSGNTIYF	TGCAGCGTAAACACAGGAACCTCTGGAAACACCATATATTTT	TRBJ1-3	-	-	TRBV29-1
CAWSVGATSGGYEQFF	TGTGCCTGGAGTGTGGGTGCGACTAGCGGGGGGTACGAGCAGTTCTTC	TRBJ2-1	TRBD2	-	TRBV30
CASRDTSEETQYF	TGTGCCAGCAGAGACACGTCTGAAGAGACCCAGTACTTC	TRBJ2-5	-	-	TRBV7-9
CASSETGQGGGELFF	TGTGCCAGCAGCGAAACCGGACAGGGGGGCGGGGAGCTGTTTTTT	TRBJ2-2	TRBD1	-	TRBV7-9
CASSSKTSGGSDEQFF	TGTGCCAGCAGCTCAAAGACTAGCGGGGGTTCGGATGAGCAGTTCTTC	TRBJ2-1	TRBD2	-	TRBV7-9
CASSRLADISTDTQYF	TGTGCCAGCAGCCGACTAGCGGATATCAGCACAGATACGCAGTATTTT	TRBJ2-3	TRBD2	-	TRBV7-9
CASSVDINEKLFF	TGTGCCAGCAGCGTAGATATTAATGAAAAACTGTTTTTT	TRBJ1-4	-	-	TRBV9
CASSLLRGGNTDTQYF	TGTGCCAGCAGCTTATTAAGAGGGGGAAACACAGATACGCAGTATTTT	TRBJ2-3	-	-	TRBV7-9
CASSLAGGAVDTQYF	TGTGCCAGCAGCTTAGCGGGGGGTGCTGTAGATACGCAGTATTTT	TRBJ2-3	TRBD2	-	TRBV7-3
CASSVVGSNTEAFF	TGTGCCAGCAGCGTAGTTGGGAGCAACACTGAAGCTTTCTTT	TRBJ1-1	-	-	TRBV9
CASSLGQENTGELFF	TGTGCCAGCAGCTTAGGACAGGAAAACACCGGGGAGCTGTTTTTT	TRBJ2-2	TRBD1	-	TRBV5-4
CASIKRCGRGETQYF	TGTGCCAGCATCAAAAGGTGCGGGAGGGGAGAGACCCAGTACTTC	TRBJ2-5	TRBD2	-	TRBV6-9
CALPPGQRICSGNTIYF	TGTGCCTTGCCCCCGGGACAGCGGATTTGTTCTGGAAACACCATATATTTT	TRBJ1-3	TRBD1	-	TRBV30